The source of this TCR beta chain is a study of identifying expanded T cells in peripheral blood. With regard to this clone: Antigen: not known.

Here immunoSEQ multiplex PCR was the method, and the copy in TCRdb shows in-frame clones only, minus some. The data contain tens of thousands of clones, 88% of them singletons. Between the trimmed V and J ends, which lost 0 bases and 4 bases, there was a span of 4 bases. The CDR3 runs 12 residues. Germline assignment: CDR1 SGHKS and CDR2 YYEKEE (reference sequence). Regarding the study as a whole: Clone count variance between approximately 2-week samples rose with total template count. About 1.2 clones differed between technical replicates, versus about 15 and 19 over time.

The rearrangement joins TRBV5-5 to TRBJ1-1; D not resolved. The material sequenced was blood. The receptor was derived from a person aged 18 to 75 in good health. CDR3 protein: CASSLVFTEAFF. The CDR3 nucleotides read TGTGCCAGCAGCTTGGTTTTCACTGAAGCTTTCTTT.